The source of this T cell receptor (beta chain) is a study of vaccination and CD4 T cells after COVID-19. For the study at large: Blood was drawn a median about 75 days post second dose, range 14 to 241.

Judged by abundance, this clonotype is medium-sized. Its antigen is undetermined. Germline V gene data show CDR1 as SEHNR and CDR2 as FQNEAQ (reference sequence). The CDR3 length is 13 residues. Trimming at V came to 5 bases and at J to 4 bases, leaving 2 bases not matched to a gene. Oncomine TCR Beta short-read sequencing was applied to DNA from cultured CD4+ T cells. Investigators isolated genomic DNA from cultured CD4+ T cells. A single record per CDR3 protein comes from TCRdb applying MiXCR to the PCR reads. The table includes just under 4,500 distinct CDR3 sequences, approximately 23% detected once. Treatment denoted: approximately 11-day PBMC culture with coronavirus spike peptide pools or control peptides (ViraFEST assay). Study findings and constraints: Median roughly 86% of reactive clones detected in convalescent patients emerged only post-vaccination. Clonotypes reactive to SARS-CoV-2 had a median that went up from 21 to 38, but not significantly.

The rearrangement joins TRBV7-9 to TRBJ2-7, with 10 positions matching TRBD1. The sequence derives from a human donor who had recovered from COVID-19. The sequences come from CD4+ T cells from blood, cultured in vitro, collected after SARS-CoV-2 vaccination. In DNA form, the CDR3 reads TGTGCCAGCAGCAGACAGGGGGCATACGAGCAGTACTTC. Encoded protein: CASSRQGAYEQYF.